This TCR beta chain was retrieved from a study of identifying expanded T cells in peripheral blood. General study findings and limits: Across healthy donors, higher total template counts meant significantly greater approximately two-week count variance.

This clone was detected once. Antigen specificity is unknown. Method: immunoSEQ multiplex PCR; TCRdb's copy keeps in-frame clones and lacks some. The sample has roughly 100,000 clones, around 88% seen once; the top ten hold about a sixth. V shed 2 bases and J shed 5 bases, with 14 bases lying between them. Germline assignment: CDR1 SGHDT and CDR2 YYEEEE. This CDR3 comprises 15 residues. Healthy donors had no documented immune events, such as infections, while sampled. Material for sequencing was blood. This clonotype was sampled from a person between 18 and 75 years old in good health. This chain uses TRBV5-6 with TRBJ1-5; possibly TRBD1 for D (6 bases). CDR3 region: CASSFLGGADQPQHF. DNA of the CDR3: TGTGCCAGCAGCTTCCTGGGGGGGGCGGATCAGCCCCAGCATTTT.